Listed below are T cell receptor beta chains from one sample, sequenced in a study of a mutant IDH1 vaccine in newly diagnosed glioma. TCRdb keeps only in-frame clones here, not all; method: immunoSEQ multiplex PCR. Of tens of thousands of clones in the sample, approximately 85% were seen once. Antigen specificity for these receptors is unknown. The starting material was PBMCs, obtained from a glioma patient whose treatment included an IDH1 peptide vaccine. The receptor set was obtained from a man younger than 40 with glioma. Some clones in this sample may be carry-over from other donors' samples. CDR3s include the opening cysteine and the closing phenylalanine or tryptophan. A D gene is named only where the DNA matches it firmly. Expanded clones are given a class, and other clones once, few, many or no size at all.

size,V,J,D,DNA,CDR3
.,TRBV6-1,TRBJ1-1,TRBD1,TGTGCCATCAGACTGGACAGGGGCACTGAAGCTTTCTTT,CAIRLDRGTEAFF
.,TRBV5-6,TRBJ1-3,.,TGTGCCAGCAGCTTGACGTCGTGGAGCTCTGGAAACACCATATATTTT,CASSLTSWSSGNTIYF
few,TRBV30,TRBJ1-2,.,TGTGCCTGGAAAATTCCGTCCCATGTCACACTGCTCTATGGCTACACCTTC,CAWKIPSHVTLLYGYTF
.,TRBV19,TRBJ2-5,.,TGTGCCAGTAGTATAACCAGTTTTGAGACCCAGTACTTC,CASSITSFETQYF
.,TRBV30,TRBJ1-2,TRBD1,TGTGCCCGGGACAGACGAACCTATGGCTACACCTTC,CARDRRTYGYTF
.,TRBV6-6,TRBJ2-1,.,TGTGCCAGCAGCTTGTACAATGAGCAGTTCTTC,CASSLYNEQFF
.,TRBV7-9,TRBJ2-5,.,TGTGCCAGCAGCTCCCCAGACGGTCTACTTTGGGAGACCCAGTACTTC,CASSSPDGLLWETQYF
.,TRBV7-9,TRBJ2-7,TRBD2,TGTGCCAGCGGGCCCCCGGGACTAGGGGACGAGCAGTACTTC,CASGPPGLGDEQYF
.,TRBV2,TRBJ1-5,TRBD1,TGTGCCAGCACCTATGGACAGGGAGGGCAGCCCCAGCATTTT,CASTYGQGGQPQHF
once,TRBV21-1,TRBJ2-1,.,TGTGCCAGCAGCACCCGGGACAGGGTTGATTATGAGCAGTTCTTC,CASSTRDRVDYEQFF
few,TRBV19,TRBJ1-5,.,TGTGCCAGTAGTATTTGGAGGGACGGTCAGCCCCAGCATTTT,CASSIWRDGQPQHF
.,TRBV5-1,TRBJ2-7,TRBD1,TGCGCCAGCAGCTCCAGGGGGCGAATTGGGTACGAGCAGTACTTC,CASSSRGRIGYEQYF